Sequencing of this T cell receptor beta chain was carried out in a study of T cell responses to AZD1222 COVID-19 vaccine (dated by TCRdb to the early 2020s). At the level of the whole study: A total of about 230 trial participants underwent TCR sequencing, of whom approximately 210 received two doses of AZD1222 and about 26 received two doses of the MenACWY control vaccine. Trial participants were enrolled into age subgroups of 18-55, 56-69 and 70-plus years, which contained about 150, 27 and 61 TCR-sequenced participants, respectively.

As to this clone: What antigen it recognizes has not been identified. Per-base quality was not reported, and no clone a single base away is much larger than it.

This sample's time point label indicates: about 28 days (+/-7) after the second vaccine dose. Because spike-specific TCR depth and breadth did not differ between the two schedules, AZD1222 recipients who got a second dose at roughly 4 weeks were pooled with those who got a second dose at roughly 12 weeks. Vaccinee samples were obtained from the UK trials COV001 and COV002, which included a single-blind randomized controlled phase 2/3 trial of AZD1222 (ChAdOx1 nCoV-19) in healthy adults. Trial participant PBMC samples were collected at day 0 and day 28 after the second dose for TCRbeta chain sequencing. Trimming at the junction amounts to 5 bases on V and 7 bases on J, and the germline ends lie 17 bases apart. Counted from cysteine to phenylalanine, this CDR3 has 15 amino acids. Here the CDR3 DNA is all that survives: 45 bases in frame from base 1. CDR1 and CDR2, looked up from the germline V gene, are MGHRA and YSYEKL.

The paper as a whole reports these results and caveats: Reportedly, almost half of the unique spike-specific TCRs recognized epitopes lying outside the regions that are mutated in the B.1.351 and B.1.1.7 variants. In the small 56-69-year group, the increase in depth fell short of significance, most likely because of low power. Vaccine-associated CD4 TCRs spanned the whole spike protein, with dominant responses in regions 160-218 and 743-854. Conclusions about previously exposed vaccinees are limited because only six or seven AZD1222 recipients were SARS-CoV-2 seropositive at baseline. Because no day 14 peak-response samples were available, the repertoires could be characterized only after the peak T cell response. Participants were mostly white British and included more females than males, and it was suggested by the authors that clonal diversity may have been underestimated. A significant rise in spike-specific TCR breadth and depth was observed after two AZD1222 doses relative to day 0 and relative to MenACWY recipients.

The CDR3 regions of human TCRbeta chains were analyzed by immunosequencing. The study's processing was this. TCRs in the repertoires were matched against a reference library of SARS-CoV-2-specific TCRs that had been generated with the MIRA antigen-specificity platform. Breadth was defined as the fraction of unique TCRs that were SARS-CoV-2-associated. Depth was defined as the fraction of total T cells that were SARS-CoV-2-associated. Using the MIRA data, each spike-specific TCR was assigned both to the spike region to which the TCR was reactive and to a CD4 or CD8 class. Log10-transformed breadth and depth values were compared by one-way ANOVA with Sidak's multiple comparisons tests. The table comes from immuneACCESS by way of TCRdb, which keeps in-frame sequences with V and J called. Part of the clones is missing from these tables; in studies checked, under half for an unresolved V gene and the rest for unknown reasons. V, J and clone size are taken as reported in that table, and D and trimming were inferred from the DNA itself. The sample contains some 170,000 clones, around nine tenths of them found a single time. The ten largest make up about 4.3% of the sample.

Sample: peripheral blood, taken 28 days after the second AZD1222 dose. The TCR sequence derives from an adult who received the AZD1222 COVID-19 vaccine. The chain joins TRBV4-1 to TRBJ1-4; the D segment cannot be called with confidence. The base sequence is TGCGCCAGCAGCAAGGCCAAAACGGGAGGTGAAAAACTGTTTTTT. It codes for CASSKAKTGGEKLFF.